This T cell receptor (beta chain) was found in a study of blood T cell repertoires in COVID-19. Whole-study context: The United States, Italy and Spain provided the acute and convalescent COVID-19 samples. In each case, the material was cDNA or gDNA derived from T cells, B-cell-depleted T cells, or PBMCs.

The V and J ends lost 5 bases and 7 bases, in that order; junction bases with no gene match: 7. Germline CDR1 SGHTA, CDR2 FQGTGA. The CDR3 is 16 residues long. Authors' analysis steps: The assay estimated nucleated cells by amplifying reference gene primers. Repertoires were generated with immunoSEQ multiplex PCR, while TCRdb's copy carries only in-frame clones and drops some. D and trimming come from the DNA, and the V and J calls and clone size come from that table. The sample contains roughly 70,000 clones, roughly three quarters of which appear only once. Seattle participants joined during active infection and were tracked over time.

Specimen: peripheral blood. The sequence was obtained from a man between 65 and 85 years old with COVID-19, enrolled during active disease. The V gene is TRBV7-3, the J gene TRBJ2-1; 14 bases map to TRBD2. DNA of the CDR3: TGTGCCAGCAGCGCCCCGGGACTAGCGGGAGTTAATGAGCAGTTCTTC. Translated, it gives CASSAPGLAGVNEQFF. Based on the CDR3 plus reference TRBV7-3 and TRBJ2-1, the full variable domain is GAGVSQTPSNKVTEKGKYVELRCDPISGHTALYWYRQSLGQGPEFLIYFQGTGAADDSGLPNDRFFAVRPEGSVSTLKIQRTERGDSAVYLCASSAPGLAGVNEQFFGPGTRLTVL.